The rows below give T cell receptor beta chains drawn from one sample of a study of beta chain features in type 1 diabetes. Produced via immunoSEQ multiplex PCR; TCRdb's table is partial and in-frame only. Here the sample spans some 130,000 clones, roughly 10% being singletons. The specimen was central memory CD4+ T cells from blood. Receptors originate from a man between 25 and 39 years old with type 1 diabetes. Both conserved end residues are part of each CDR3. Fields, in order: clone size, D gene, J gene, V gene, CDR3 DNA, CDR3 protein. A D gene is named only where the DNA matches it firmly. Expanded clones are given a class, and other clones once, few, many or no size at all.

NA TRBD2 TRBJ2-1 TRBV2 TGTGCCAGCAGTGGAGCTAGCGGGGGCCACAATGAGCAGTTCTTC CASSGASGGHNEQFF
NA NA TRBJ2-2 TRBV18 TGTGCCAGCTCACCACCGAACAGGAACACCGGGGAGCTGTTTTTT CASSPPNRNTGELFF
few TRBD1 TRBJ2-7 TRBV15 TGTGCCACCAGTCTTGACAGGGGGGGCTACGAGCAGTACTTC CATSLDRGGYEQYF
few NA TRBJ1-1 TRBV5-6 TGTGCCAGCAGCTCCCTCGTTGAAGCTTTCTTT CASSSLVEAFF
few NA TRBJ2-7 TRBV9 TGTGCCAGCAGCGTAGTGCCAGGGGAAAGCATCGAGCAGTACTTC CASSVVPGESIEQYF
few NA TRBJ2-3 TRBV6-1 TGTGCCAGCAGGTCAGGGGCACCTACGCAGTATTTT CASRSGAPTQYF
NA TRBD1 TRBJ1-2 TRBV7-9 TGTGCCAGCAGCCCCGGACAGGGGCGCGGCTACACCTTC CASSPGQGRGYTF
few TRBD2 TRBJ2-7 TRBV5-1 TGCGCCAGCAGCTCGGGGGGCTACGAGCAGTACTTC CASSSGGYEQYF
NA NA TRBJ1-2 TRBV11-2 TGTGCCAGCAGCATACCCGCCGGGGGCTACACCTTC CASSIPAGGYTF
NA NA TRBJ2-7 TRBV7-8 TGTGCCAGCTGTAAGGGGGGGCCGGCCGAGCAGTACTTC CASCKGGPAEQYF
many NA TRBJ2-6 TRBV7-9 TGTGCCAGCAGCGTCGGGTACAGGGCGTCCCCTGGGGCCAACGTCCTGACTTTC CASSVGYRASPGANVLTF
NA NA TRBJ2-5 TRBV15 TGTGCCGCGGGGGAGACCCAGTACTTC CAAGETQYF
NA TRBD1 TRBJ2-1 TRBV12-5 TGTGCTAGTGTTCCGGGACAGGGATACAATGAGCAGTTCTTC CASVPGQGYNEQFF
NA NA TRBJ1-4 TRBV18 TGTGCCAGCTCCGCAGGGAGGGCCTATGAAAAACTGTTTTTT CASSAGRAYEKLFF
few TRBD1 TRBJ2-1 TRBV7-7 TGTGCTAGCAGCTTAACGGGACAGGGAGGTGAGCAGTTCTTC CASSLTGQGGEQFF
NA TRBD1 TRBJ2-5 TRBV10-3 TGTGCCATCAGTGAATACGGACAGGGCCAAGAGACCCAGTACTTC CAISEYGQGQETQYF
NA NA TRBJ1-5 TRBV2 TGTGCCAGCAGCGGGCGGGGGAATCAGCCCCAGCATTTT CASSGRGNQPQHF
few NA TRBJ2-2 TRBV9 TGTGCCAGCAGCGTGGGAAGCGGGAACACCGGGGAGCTGTTTTTT CASSVGSGNTGELFF
NA TRBD1 TRBJ2-2 TRBV2 TGTGCCAGCAGTTCCGACAGGGTAGGGACCGGGGAGCTGTTTTTT CASSSDRVGTGELFF
NA TRBD1 TRBJ2-1 TRBV5-4 TGTGCCAGCAGCTTGACCGGGACAGGATACAATGAGCAGTTCTTC CASSLTGTGYNEQFF
NA TRBD2 TRBJ2-3 TRBV5-6 TGTGCCAGCAGCTTGGCCTGGCGGGGGGGTCCAGATACGCAGTATTTT CASSLAWRGGPDTQYF
NA NA TRBJ2-3 TRBV4-1 TGCGCCAGCAGCCAAAGACCCGAAGGGGGAGATACGCAGTATTTT CASSQRPEGGDTQYF
many TRBD2 TRBJ2-7 TRBV14 TGTGCCAGCAGCCAGACCGGCAGCGGGGGTGCCTACGAGCAGTACTTC CASSQTGSGGAYEQYF
few NA TRBJ2-3 TRBV7-3 TGTGCCAGCAGCCCGGGACTCACAGATACGCAGTATTTT CASSPGLTDTQYF
few NA TRBJ1-1 TRBV7-9 TGTGCCAGCAGCTTAGCGGCAGGGAGGGCTGAAGCTTTCTTT CASSLAAGRAEAFF
few NA TRBJ2-1 TRBV20-1 TGCAGTGCTAGACCTCTAGCGGAGCAGTTCTTC CSARPLAEQFF
few NA TRBJ1-6 TRBV11-3 TGTGCCAGCAGCTTAGACGTGAATTCACCCCTCCACTTT CASSLDVNSPLHF
NA NA TRBJ2-1 TRBV5-1 TGCGCCAGCAGCTTGGGGCCCAATGAGCAGTTCTTC CASSLGPNEQFF
NA NA TRBJ1-1 TRBV2 TGTGCCAGCAGGGGGCTGAACACTGAAGCTTTCTTT CASRGLNTEAFF
many TRBD2 TRBJ2-1 TRBV5-5 TGTGCCAGCAGATTGAGCGGGGACCCCTACAATGAGCAGTTCTTC CASRLSGDPYNEQFF
few NA TRBJ2-5 TRBV6-1 TGTGCCCCACTTTTTGAGCAAGAGACCCAGTACTTC CAPLFEQETQYF
few TRBD2 TRBJ2-1 TRBV11-2 TGTGCCAGCAGCCCCCAAGGTGGGACTAGCCAAACTGAGCAGTTCTTC CASSPQGGTSQTEQFF
NA TRBD1 TRBJ2-2 TRBV7-9 TGTGCCAGCAGCTTACAGGGGGTTAATACCGGGGAGCTGTTTTTT CASSLQGVNTGELFF
few TRBD1 TRBJ1-1 TRBV5-1 TGCGCCAGCAGCCCGTGGGCTAACAGGGGGCGGACTGAAGCTTTCTTT CASSPWANRGRTEAFF
NA NA TRBJ2-7 TRBV5-1 TGCGCCAGCAGCTTGGGCGGGACAGTCAACGAGCAGTACTTC CASSLGGTVNEQYF
few TRBD2 TRBJ2-3 TRBV5-1 TGCGCCAGCAGCTCCTCTCTAGCGGTTAGCACAGATACGCAGTATTTT CASSSSLAVSTDTQYF
few NA TRBJ1-1 TRBV28 TGTGCCAGCAGTATTCCTTTGACAGGGAACACTGAAGCTTTCTTT CASSIPLTGNTEAFF
few TRBD2 TRBJ2-3 TRBV9 TGTGCCAGCAGCGTGGCGGGGGATGGGGCAGATACGCAGTATTTT CASSVAGDGADTQYF
NA NA TRBJ1-2 TRBV19 TGTGCCAGTAGTCCAGGGTGGGGCTACACCTTC CASSPGWGYTF
NA TRBD2 TRBJ2-4 TRBV5-4 TGTGCCAGCAGCACGCGGGGGGGCCAGGACATTCAGTACTTC CASSTRGGQDIQYF
NA NA TRBJ1-1 TRBV29-1 TGCAGCGTTGAAGATGCCAGGAGGGCGAACACTGAAGCTTTCTTT CSVEDARRANTEAFF
NA NA TRBJ1-2 TRBV9 TGTGCCAGCAGCGTCGACGGGTTGAAAGATGGCTACACCTTC CASSVDGLKDGYTF
few TRBD2 TRBJ2-7 TRBV5-1 TGCGCCAGCAGCGAGCGGGGGGTCGACAGCGAGCAGTACTTC CASSERGVDSEQYF
NA TRBD1 TRBJ1-6 TRBV10-3 TGTGCCTTTTCGGACAGGGTCAATTCACCCCTCCACTTT CAFSDRVNSPLHF